This T cell receptor beta chain was obtained from a study of radiation and T cells in renal cell carcinoma. This clone appeared a single time. As to time point: baseline pretreatment blood. Described treatment: 15 Gy SBRT to primary tumor, nephrectomy 4 weeks later. Sequencing used immunoSEQ multiplex PCR; TCRdb keeps in-frame clones, though not all of them. Counted here are about 130,000 clones, more than 70% occurring once; the ten biggest clones make up more than 10%. The sample consisted of blood, taken from a patient whose treatment included radiotherapy and nephrectomy. The sequence was collected from a woman aged 45-59 years with renal cell carcinoma.

CDR3 region: CASASQGVQNTEAFF. The CDR3 coding sequence is TGTGCCAGCGCTTCCCAAGGAGTGCAGAACACTGAAGCTTTCTTT. The V and J genes are TRBV2 and TRBJ1-1; D unclear. Looked up from germline, CDR1 is SNHLY and CDR2 is FYNNEI. CDR3 size: 15 residues. The V and J ends lost 8 bases and 1 base respectively, with 17 bases between them.